This T cell receptor (beta chain) was sequenced in a study of blood T cell repertoires in COVID-19. Study background: The study drew acute and convalescent COVID-19 samples from the United States, Italy and Spain. The cDNA or gDNA used as material had been derived from T cells, B-cell-depleted T cells, or PBMCs.

In its sample, this clone was seen a few times. The sample has other DNA sequences that encode this CDR3 too. Under the authors' procedure: Reference gene primer amplification gave nucleated cell count estimates. The protocol was immunoSEQ multiplex PCR, while the TCRdb copy is restricted to in-frame clones and leaves out a portion. V, J and clone size reflect that table, while D and trimming were determined from the DNA. The repertoire holds 70,000 to 80,000 clones, with approximately 86% as singletons. Germline assignment: CDR1 SEHNR and CDR2 FQNEAQ (reference sequence). The V and J ends lost 3 bases and 1 base respectively, with 6 bases between them. This CDR3 is 13 amino acids long.

Material for sequencing was peripheral blood. The chain carries TRBV7-9 and TRBJ1-1, with D unclear. The sequence derives from a human donor in a cohort sampled during active COVID-19. This CDR3 is CASSFRGNTEAFF. In DNA, the CDR3 is TGTGCCAGCAGCTTCCGGGGGAACACTGAAGCTTTCTTT.